A selection of T cell receptor beta chains follows, all from one sample in a study of graft-versus-host responses after intestinal transplantation. Measured with immunoSEQ multiplex PCR; TCRdb has only the in-frame clones, and not every one. In the table there are 85,000 to 100,000 clones, 93% of which are singletons. These receptors have no identified antigens. This specimen consisted of unstimulated CD8+ T cells sorted from spleen or lymph node cells, obtained before intestinal transplant. The receptors derive from a human donor who received an intestinal transplant. The CDR3 runs from the conserved cysteine through the conserved F or W. The order of the fields is D gene, J gene, clone size, V gene, CDR3 DNA, CDR3 protein. D genes are given only for firm matches. The listing skips clone size in some rows; elsewhere it reads once, few, many or a size class.

D gene: -; J gene: TRBJ2-7; clone size: -; V gene: TRBV30; CDR3 DNA: TGTGCCTGGAGTCCAGGCTCCTACGAGCAGTACTTC; CDR3 protein: CAWSPGSYEQYF
D gene: TRBD2; J gene: TRBJ2-7; clone size: -; V gene: TRBV28; CDR3 DNA: TGTGCCAGCAGTTTCGCGGGGGGCGAGCAGTACTTC; CDR3 protein: CASSFAGGEQYF
D gene: TRBD2; J gene: TRBJ2-5; clone size: -; V gene: TRBV7-2; CDR3 DNA: TGTGCCAGCAGCCCTAGGTACAGGGCTAGCGGGGAACAAGAGACCCAGTACTTC; CDR3 protein: CASSPRYRASGEQETQYF
D gene: TRBD1; J gene: TRBJ2-3; clone size: -; V gene: TRBV25-1; CDR3 DNA: TGTGGAAAAGACAGGGGGAAAAAAGATACGCAGTATTTT; CDR3 protein: CGKDRGKKDTQYF
D gene: -; J gene: TRBJ2-7; clone size: -; V gene: TRBV29-1; CDR3 DNA: TGCAGCGTTGGGGGAGAGCACGAGCAGTACTTC; CDR3 protein: CSVGGEHEQYF
D gene: TRBD1; J gene: TRBJ1-1; clone size: -; V gene: TRBV6-5; CDR3 DNA: TGTGCCAGCACCGCGGGACAGGGAGGTCCTAAAGCTTTCTTT; CDR3 protein: CASTAGQGGPKAFF
D gene: TRBD2; J gene: TRBJ2-7; clone size: -; V gene: TRBV11-1; CDR3 DNA: TGTGCCACCAATAAACGGACTAGCGGATCCTACGAGCAGTACTTC; CDR3 protein: CATNKRTSGSYEQYF
D gene: -; J gene: TRBJ1-6; clone size: -; V gene: TRBV5-1; CDR3 DNA: TGCGCCAGCAGCTTGGATTTAGACAGAGATAATTCACCCCTCCACTTT; CDR3 protein: CASSLDLDRDNSPLHF
D gene: TRBD1; J gene: TRBJ1-2; clone size: -; V gene: TRBV4-3; CDR3 DNA: TGCGCCAGCAGCCAAGTCGGCAGGGGGGATGGCTACACCTTC; CDR3 protein: CASSQVGRGDGYTF
D gene: -; J gene: TRBJ2-2; clone size: -; V gene: TRBV6-4; CDR3 DNA: TGTGCCAGCAGTAGGGGATCCTACACCGGGGAGCTGTTTTTT; CDR3 protein: CASSRGSYTGELFF
D gene: -; J gene: TRBJ2-1; clone size: -; V gene: TRBV10-2; CDR3 DNA: TGCGCCAGCATCCCACAGGGGGGGGACAATGAGCAGTTCTTC; CDR3 protein: CASIPQGGDNEQFF
D gene: TRBD2; J gene: TRBJ2-4; clone size: once; V gene: TRBV6-5; CDR3 DNA: TGTGCCAGCAGTTCAGGGACTAGCCAGTACTTC; CDR3 protein: CASSSGTSQYF
D gene: TRBD1; J gene: TRBJ2-7; clone size: once; V gene: TRBV30; CDR3 DNA: TGTGCCTGGGATCCGGGACAGGGGAGCGAGCAGTACTTC; CDR3 protein: CAWDPGQGSEQYF
D gene: TRBD1; J gene: TRBJ2-7; clone size: -; V gene: TRBV7-6; CDR3 DNA: TGTGCCAGCAGCCCAACTCAGGGGGTCGAGCAGTACTTC; CDR3 protein: CASSPTQGVEQYF
D gene: -; J gene: TRBJ1-1; clone size: -; V gene: TRBV4-3; CDR3 DNA: TGCGCCAGCAGCCAAGATCTCGGGGTGGGGATAGCTTTCTTT; CDR3 protein: CASSQDLGVGIAFF
D gene: TRBD2; J gene: TRBJ2-1; clone size: few; V gene: TRBV19; CDR3 DNA: TGTGCCAGTAGTATCCTTAGCGGGGGGATCGATGAGCAGTTCTTC; CDR3 protein: CASSILSGGIDEQFF
D gene: TRBD2; J gene: TRBJ2-1; clone size: -; V gene: TRBV11-2; CDR3 DNA: TGTGCCAGCAGCTTAGGGGGGGGGAGCGACGGGAATGAGCAGTTCTTC; CDR3 protein: CASSLGGGSDGNEQFF
D gene: -; J gene: TRBJ1-1; clone size: -; V gene: TRBV29-1; CDR3 DNA: TGCAGCGTCCGGGTCTCCCTCGAGGGGGACACTGAAGCTTTCTTT; CDR3 protein: CSVRVSLEGDTEAFF
D gene: -; J gene: TRBJ2-7; clone size: -; V gene: TRBV7-9; CDR3 DNA: TGTGCCAGCAGCACCCCGCAGGGTTCCAACGAGCAGTACTTC; CDR3 protein: CASSTPQGSNEQYF
D gene: TRBD2; J gene: TRBJ2-7; clone size: -; V gene: TRBV29-1; CDR3 DNA: TGCAGCGTCGAAGGGACTAGCGGGGGAGCTTACGAGCAGTACTTC; CDR3 protein: CSVEGTSGGAYEQYF
D gene: TRBD2; J gene: TRBJ2-1; clone size: -; V gene: TRBV9; CDR3 DNA: TGTGCCAGCGGCATATATCCGGGGGGGGCCGGCAATGAGCAGTTCTTC; CDR3 protein: CASGIYPGGAGNEQFF
D gene: TRBD1; J gene: TRBJ2-6; clone size: -; V gene: TRBV4-3; CDR3 DNA: TGCGCCAGCAGTGCTACTGGGACAGGCCCCCAGAATAACGTCCTGACTTTC; CDR3 protein: CASSATGTGPQNNVLTF
D gene: -; J gene: TRBJ1-4; clone size: -; V gene: TRBV10-3; CDR3 DNA: TGTGCCATCTACGAGTCGGGGGGGGGCAAGGAATGGCTGTTTTTT; CDR3 protein: CAIYESGGGKEWLFF
D gene: TRBD2; J gene: TRBJ2-7; clone size: -; V gene: TRBV9; CDR3 DNA: TGTGCCAGCAGCGTAGCCCCCCAGCGGGGGGTCTACGAGCAGTACTTC; CDR3 protein: CASSVAPQRGVYEQYF
D gene: TRBD2; J gene: TRBJ2-7; clone size: -; V gene: TRBV10-2; CDR3 DNA: TGCGCCAGCAGTCCGACTAGCGGGCAATCCTACGAGCAGTACTTC; CDR3 protein: CASSPTSGQSYEQYF